The present T cell receptor (beta chain) was sequenced within a study of cytomegalovirus exposure and HLA in healthy donors. About this clone itself: The antigen is not known.

Study-level findings and limits: Later analysis identified a missense DCLRE1C variant that was linked to TCR beta V- and J-gene trimming. It emerged from a later analysis that several of the most significant clusters appeared to be linked to common viral pathogens. Most of the TCR beta V segments (in an earlier analysis) were productive either about 90% or about 30% of the time. Among TCR beta chains, those listed as cytomegalovirus-associated numbered about 160.

The CDR3 sequence is 14 residues long. The V segment lost 9 bases and the J segment 5 bases; nucleotides outside the gene matches: 8. CDR1 is MNHNY and CDR2 is SVGAGI in the germline V gene (reference sequence). Amplification used 60 Vbeta primers and 13 Jbeta primers. TCRdb keeps only in-frame clones here, not all; method: immunoSEQ multiplex PCR. This sample yields 150,000 to 200,000 clones, of which roughly 80% are seen a single time; approximately 2.1% belongs to the top ten. The rearrangement uses TRBV6-6 and TRBJ2-1; 9 nucleotides agree with TRBD1. Specimen: PBMCs. This clonotype originated in a male donor in good health and CMV-seronegative. CDR3 loop: CASRDRVTHNEQFF. DNA of the CDR3: TGTGCCAGTCGGGACAGGGTCACCCACAATGAGCAGTTCTTC.